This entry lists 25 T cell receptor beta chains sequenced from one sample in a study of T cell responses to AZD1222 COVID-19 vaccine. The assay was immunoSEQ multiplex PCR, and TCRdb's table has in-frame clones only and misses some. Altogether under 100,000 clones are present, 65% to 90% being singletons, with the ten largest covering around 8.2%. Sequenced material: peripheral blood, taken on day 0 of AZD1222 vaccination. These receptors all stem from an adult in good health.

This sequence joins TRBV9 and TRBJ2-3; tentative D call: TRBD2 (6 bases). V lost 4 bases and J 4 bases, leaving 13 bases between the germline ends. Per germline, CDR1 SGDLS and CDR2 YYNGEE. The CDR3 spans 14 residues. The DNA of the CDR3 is TGTGCCAGCAGCCAGCGGGCCTCGGCAGATACGCAGTATTTT. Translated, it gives CASSQRASADTQYF.

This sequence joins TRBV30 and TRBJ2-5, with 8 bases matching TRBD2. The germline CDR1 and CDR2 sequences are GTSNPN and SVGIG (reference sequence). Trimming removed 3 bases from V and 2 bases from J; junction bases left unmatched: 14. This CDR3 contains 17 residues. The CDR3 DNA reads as TGTGCCTGGAGCGGGGGAAGGACGGGAGGGCGACAAGAGACCCAGTACTTC. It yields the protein CAWSGGRTGGRQETQYF. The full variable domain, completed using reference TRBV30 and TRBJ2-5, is SQTIHQWPATLVQPVGSPLSLECTVEGTSNPNLYWYRQAAGRGLQLLFYSVGIGQISSEVPQNLSASRPQDRQFILSSKKLLLSDSGFYLCAWSGGRTGGRQETQYFGPGTRLLVL.

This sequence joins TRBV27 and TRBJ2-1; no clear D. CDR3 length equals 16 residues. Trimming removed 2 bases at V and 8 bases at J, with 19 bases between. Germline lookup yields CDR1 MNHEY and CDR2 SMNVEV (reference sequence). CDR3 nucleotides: TGTGCCAGCAGTTTAAGTTGGAACACAAGACACGATGAGCAGTTCTTC. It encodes CASSLSWNTRHDEQFF.

DNA of the CDR3: TGTGCCAGCAGTAGAGGGCCTGGTGAGCAGTTCTTC. Translating gives CASSRGPGEQFF. V and J are TRBV12-3 or TRBV12-4 and TRBJ2-1, with D perhaps TRBD2 (5 bases). Trimming removed 5 bases at V and 9 bases at J, with 11 bases between. The CDR3 runs 12 residues.

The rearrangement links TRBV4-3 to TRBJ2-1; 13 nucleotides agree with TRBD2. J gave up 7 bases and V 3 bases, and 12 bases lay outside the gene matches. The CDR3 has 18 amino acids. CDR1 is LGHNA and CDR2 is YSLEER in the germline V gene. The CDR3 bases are TGCGCCAGCAGCCAGAGACTAGCGGGAGGCCAACCGGGGAATGAGCAGTTCTTC. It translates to CASSQRLAGGQPGNEQFF.

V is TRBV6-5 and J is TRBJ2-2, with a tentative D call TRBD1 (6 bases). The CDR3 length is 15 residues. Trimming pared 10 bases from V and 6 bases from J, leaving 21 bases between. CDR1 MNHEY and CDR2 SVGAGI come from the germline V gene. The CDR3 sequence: CATSQGQFNAGELFF. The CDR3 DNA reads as TGTGCCACCTCGCAGGGGCAATTTAACGCCGGGGAGCTGTTTTTT.

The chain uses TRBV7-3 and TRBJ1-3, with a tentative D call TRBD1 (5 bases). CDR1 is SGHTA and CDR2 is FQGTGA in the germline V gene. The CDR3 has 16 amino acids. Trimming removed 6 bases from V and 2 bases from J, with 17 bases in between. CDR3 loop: CASSSNGGTPGNTIYF. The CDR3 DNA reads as TGTGCCAGCAGTTCCAACGGGGGGACTCCTGGAAACACCATATATTTT.

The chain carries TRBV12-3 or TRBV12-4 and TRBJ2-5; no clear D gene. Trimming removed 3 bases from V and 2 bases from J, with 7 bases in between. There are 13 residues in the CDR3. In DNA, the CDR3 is TGTGCCAGCAGTTTTGTCGGTCAAGAGACCCAGTACTTC. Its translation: CASSFVGQETQYF.

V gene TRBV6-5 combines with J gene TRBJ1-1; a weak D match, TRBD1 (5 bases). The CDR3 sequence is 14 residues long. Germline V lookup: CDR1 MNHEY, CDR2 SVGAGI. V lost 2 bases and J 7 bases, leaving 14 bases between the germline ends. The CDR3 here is CASSYKGRGGEAFF. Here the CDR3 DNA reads TGTGCCAGCAGTTACAAGGGGAGAGGCGGTGAAGCTTTCTTT.

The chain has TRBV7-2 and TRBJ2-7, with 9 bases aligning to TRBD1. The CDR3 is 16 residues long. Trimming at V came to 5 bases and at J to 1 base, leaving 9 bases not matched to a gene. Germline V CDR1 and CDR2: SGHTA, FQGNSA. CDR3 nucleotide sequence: TGTGCCAGCAGCCCAATGGGACAGGGTCAGTCCTACGAGCAGTACTTC. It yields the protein CASSPMGQGQSYEQYF.

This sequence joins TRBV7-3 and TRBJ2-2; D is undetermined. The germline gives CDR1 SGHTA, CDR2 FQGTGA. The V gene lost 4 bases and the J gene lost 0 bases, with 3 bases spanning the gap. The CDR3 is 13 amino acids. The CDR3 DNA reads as TGTGCCAGCAGCTCTTCGAACACCGGGGAGCTGTTTTTT. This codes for CASSSSNTGELFF.

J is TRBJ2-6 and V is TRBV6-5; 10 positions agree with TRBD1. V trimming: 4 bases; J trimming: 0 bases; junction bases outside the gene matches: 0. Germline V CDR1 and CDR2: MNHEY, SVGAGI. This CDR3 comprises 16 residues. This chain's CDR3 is CASSWTGGSGANVLTF. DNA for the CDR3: TGTGCCAGCAGTTGGACAGGGGGCTCTGGGGCCAACGTCCTGACTTTC.

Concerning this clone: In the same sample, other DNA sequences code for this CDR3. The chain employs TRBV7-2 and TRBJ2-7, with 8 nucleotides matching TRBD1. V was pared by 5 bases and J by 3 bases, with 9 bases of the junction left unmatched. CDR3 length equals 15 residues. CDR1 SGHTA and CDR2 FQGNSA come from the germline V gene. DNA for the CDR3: TGTGCCAGCAGCCTAGGCGGGACAGGCAACTACGAGCAGTACTTC. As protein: CASSLGGTGNYEQYF.

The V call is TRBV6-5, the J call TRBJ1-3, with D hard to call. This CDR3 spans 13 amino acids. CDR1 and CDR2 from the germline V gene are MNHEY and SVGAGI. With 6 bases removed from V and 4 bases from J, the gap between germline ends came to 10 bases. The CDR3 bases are TGTGCCAGCAGGGTCTCCGGCGGAAACACCATATATTTT. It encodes CASRVSGGNTIYF.

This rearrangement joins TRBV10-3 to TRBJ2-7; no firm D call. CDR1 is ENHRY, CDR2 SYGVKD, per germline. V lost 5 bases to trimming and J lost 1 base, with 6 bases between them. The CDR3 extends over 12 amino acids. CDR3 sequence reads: CAISTTSYEQYF. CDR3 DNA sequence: TGTGCCATCAGTACTACTTCCTACGAGCAGTACTTC.

CDR3 protein: CASSPTTADTQYF. CDR3 sequence (DNA): TGCGCCAGCAGCCCCACAACAGCAGATACGCAGTATTTT. V and J are TRBV5-1 and TRBJ2-3; D is unresolved. The CDR3 runs 13 residues. V was clipped by 4 bases and J by 4 bases, with 10 bases between them. Germline CDR1 SGHRS, CDR2 YFSETQ.

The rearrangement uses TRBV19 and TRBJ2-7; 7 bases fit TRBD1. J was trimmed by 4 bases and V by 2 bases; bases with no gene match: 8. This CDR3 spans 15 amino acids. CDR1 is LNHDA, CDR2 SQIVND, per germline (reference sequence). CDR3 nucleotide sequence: TGTGCCAGTAGTATACTGACAGGGTCGGTATACGAGCAGTACTTC. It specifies CASSILTGSVYEQYF.

The CDR3 DNA follows: TGTGCCAGCAGCATGGGACAGGACTTCTATAATTCACCCCTCCACTTT. Amino acids: CASSMGQDFYNSPLHF. This chain joins TRBV11-2 and TRBJ1-6; 8 positions match TRBD1. CDR3 length: 16 residues. CDR1 is SGHAT, CDR2 FQNNGV, per germline. Unmatched junction bases numbered 6, after V lost 5 bases and J lost 3 bases.

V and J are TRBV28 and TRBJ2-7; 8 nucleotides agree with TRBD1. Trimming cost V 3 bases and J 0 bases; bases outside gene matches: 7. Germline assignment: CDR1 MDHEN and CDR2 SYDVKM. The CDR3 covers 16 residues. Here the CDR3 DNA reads TGTGCCAGCAGTTTCTCCGACAGGGGCATCTCCTACGAGCAGTACTTC. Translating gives CASSFSDRGISYEQYF.

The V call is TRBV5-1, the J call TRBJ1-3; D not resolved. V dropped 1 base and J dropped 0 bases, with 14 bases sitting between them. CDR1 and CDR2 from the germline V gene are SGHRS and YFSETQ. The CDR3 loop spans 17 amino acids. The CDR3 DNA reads TGCGCCAGCAGCTTGAGGCCGGCGGGGAGCTCTGGAAACACCATATATTTT. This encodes CASSLRPAGSSGNTIYF.

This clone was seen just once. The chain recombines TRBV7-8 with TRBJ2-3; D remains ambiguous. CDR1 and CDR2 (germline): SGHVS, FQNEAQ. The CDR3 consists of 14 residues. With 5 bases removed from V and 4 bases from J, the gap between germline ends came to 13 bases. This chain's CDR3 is CASSPSHRADTQYF. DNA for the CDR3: TGTGCCAGCAGCCCCTCCCATAGAGCAGATACGCAGTATTTT.

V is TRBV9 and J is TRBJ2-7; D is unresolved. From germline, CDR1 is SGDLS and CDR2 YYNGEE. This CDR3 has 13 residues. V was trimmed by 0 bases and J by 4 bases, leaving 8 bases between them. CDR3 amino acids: CASSVGATYEQYF. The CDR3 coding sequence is TGTGCCAGCAGCGTAGGGGCCACGTACGAGCAGTACTTC.

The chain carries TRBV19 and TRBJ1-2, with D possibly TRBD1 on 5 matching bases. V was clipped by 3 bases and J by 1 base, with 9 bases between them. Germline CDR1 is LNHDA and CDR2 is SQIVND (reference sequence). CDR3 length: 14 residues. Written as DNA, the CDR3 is TGTGCCAGTAGTATCCAGGGAGTTAACTATGGCTACACCTTC. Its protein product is CASSIQGVNYGYTF.

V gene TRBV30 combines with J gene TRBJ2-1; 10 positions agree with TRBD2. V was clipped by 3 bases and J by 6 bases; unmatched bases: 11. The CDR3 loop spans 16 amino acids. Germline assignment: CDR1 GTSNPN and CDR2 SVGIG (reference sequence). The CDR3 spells CAWSKGSGRAVNEQFF. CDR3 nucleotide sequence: TGTGCCTGGAGCAAGGGGAGCGGGAGGGCCGTCAATGAGCAGTTCTTC.

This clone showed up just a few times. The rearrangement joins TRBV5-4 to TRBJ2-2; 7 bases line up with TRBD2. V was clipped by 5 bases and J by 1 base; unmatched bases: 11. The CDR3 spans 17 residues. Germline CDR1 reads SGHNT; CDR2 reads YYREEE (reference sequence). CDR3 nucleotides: TGTGCCAGCAGGGCTAGCGGTCCCATGGGGAACACCGGGGAGCTGTTTTTT. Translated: CASRASGPMGNTGELFF. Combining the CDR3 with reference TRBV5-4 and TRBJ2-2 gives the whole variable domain ETGVTQSPTHLIKTRGQQVTLRCSSQSGHNTVSWYQQALGQGPQFIFQYYREEENGRGNFPPRFSGLQFPNYSSELNVNALELDDSALYLCASRASGPMGNTGELFFGEGSRLTVL.